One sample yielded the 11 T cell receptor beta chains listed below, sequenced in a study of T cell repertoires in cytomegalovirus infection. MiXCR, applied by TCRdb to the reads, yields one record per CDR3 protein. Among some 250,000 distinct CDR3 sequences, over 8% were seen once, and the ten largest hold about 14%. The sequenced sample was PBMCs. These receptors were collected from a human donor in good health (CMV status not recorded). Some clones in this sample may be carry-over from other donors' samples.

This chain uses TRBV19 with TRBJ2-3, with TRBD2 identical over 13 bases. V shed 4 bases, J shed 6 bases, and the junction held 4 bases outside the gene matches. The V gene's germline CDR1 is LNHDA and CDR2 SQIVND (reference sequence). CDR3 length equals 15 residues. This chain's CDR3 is CASSRTSGRSDTQYF. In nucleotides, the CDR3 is TGTGCCAGTAGTAGGACTAGCGGGAGAAGCGATACGCAGTATTTT.

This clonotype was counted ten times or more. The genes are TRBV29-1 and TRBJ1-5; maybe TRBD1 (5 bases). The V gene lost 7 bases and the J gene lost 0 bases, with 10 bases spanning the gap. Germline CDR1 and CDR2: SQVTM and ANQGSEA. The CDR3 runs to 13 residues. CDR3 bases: TGCAGCGCCTGGCAGGGTAGCAATCAGCCCCAGCATTTT. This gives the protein CSAWQGSNQPQHF.

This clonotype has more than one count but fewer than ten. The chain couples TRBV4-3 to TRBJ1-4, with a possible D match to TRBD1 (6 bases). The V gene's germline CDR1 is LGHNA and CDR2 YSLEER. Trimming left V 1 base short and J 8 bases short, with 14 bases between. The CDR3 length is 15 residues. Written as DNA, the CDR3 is TGCGCCAGCAGCCAAGTTTCGGGGGCTGGAGAAAAACTGTTTTTT. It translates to CASSQVSGAGEKLFF.

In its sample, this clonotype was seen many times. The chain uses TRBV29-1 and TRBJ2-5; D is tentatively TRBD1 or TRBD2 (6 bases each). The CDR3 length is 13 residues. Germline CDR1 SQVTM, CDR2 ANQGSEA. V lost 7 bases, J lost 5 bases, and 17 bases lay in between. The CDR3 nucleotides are TGCAGCGCCCCTTGGGGGGCCACCGAGACCCAGTACTTC. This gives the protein CSAPWGATETQYF.

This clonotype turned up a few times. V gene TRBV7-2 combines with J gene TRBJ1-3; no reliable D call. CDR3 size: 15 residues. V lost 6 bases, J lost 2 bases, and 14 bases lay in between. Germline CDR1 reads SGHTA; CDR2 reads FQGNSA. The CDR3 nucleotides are TGTGCCAGCAGGACAATCGGAGCCGCTGGAAACACCATATATTTT. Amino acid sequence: CASRTIGAAGNTIYF.

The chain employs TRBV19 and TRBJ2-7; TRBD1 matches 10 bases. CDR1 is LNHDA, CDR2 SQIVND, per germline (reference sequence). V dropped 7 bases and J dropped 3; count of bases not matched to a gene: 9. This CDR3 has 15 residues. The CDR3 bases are TGTGCCAGTAACCTCGACAGGGGGCTCATCTACGAGCAGTACTTC. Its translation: CASNLDRGLIYEQYF.

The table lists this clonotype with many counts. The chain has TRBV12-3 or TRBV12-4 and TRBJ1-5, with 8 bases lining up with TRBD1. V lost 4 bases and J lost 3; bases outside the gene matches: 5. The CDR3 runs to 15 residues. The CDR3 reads CASSSRDRFNQPQHF. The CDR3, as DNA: TGTGCCAGCAGTTCCCGGGACAGGTTCAATCAGCCCCAGCATTTT.

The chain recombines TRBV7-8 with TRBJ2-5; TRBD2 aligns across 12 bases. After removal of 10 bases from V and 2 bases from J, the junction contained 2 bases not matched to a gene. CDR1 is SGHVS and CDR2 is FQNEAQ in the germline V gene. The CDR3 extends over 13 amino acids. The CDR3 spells CANGLAGQETQYF. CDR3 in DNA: TGTGCCAATGGACTAGCGGGACAAGAGACCCAGTACTTC.

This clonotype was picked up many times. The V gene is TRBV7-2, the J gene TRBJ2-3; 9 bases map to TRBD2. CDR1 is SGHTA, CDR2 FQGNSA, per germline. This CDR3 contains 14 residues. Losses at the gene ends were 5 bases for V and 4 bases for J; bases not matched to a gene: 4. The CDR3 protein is CASSLSGGPDTQYF. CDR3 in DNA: TGTGCCAGCAGCCTTAGCGGGGGACCAGATACGCAGTATTTT.

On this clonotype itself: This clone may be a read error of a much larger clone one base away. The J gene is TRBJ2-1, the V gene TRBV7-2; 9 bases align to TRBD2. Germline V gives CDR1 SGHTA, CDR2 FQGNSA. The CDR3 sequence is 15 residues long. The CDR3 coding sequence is TGTGCCATCAGCATTAGCGGGAGCTCCTACAATGAGCAGTTCTTC. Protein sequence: CAISISGSSYNEQFF.

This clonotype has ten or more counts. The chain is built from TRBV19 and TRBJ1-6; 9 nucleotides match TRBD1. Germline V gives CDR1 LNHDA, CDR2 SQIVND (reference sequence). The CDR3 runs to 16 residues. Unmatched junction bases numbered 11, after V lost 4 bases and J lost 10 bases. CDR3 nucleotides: TGTGCCAGTAGTAGCCCTCAACAGGGGGCTACGTCACCCCTCCACTTT. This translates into CASSSPQQGATSPLHF.